Below are 29 T cell receptor beta chains sequenced from a single sample in a study of blood T cells in healthy people across ages. Through a sample-barcoded 5' primer and a J-beta primer mix, a second PCR was run for 7 to 11 cycles. MiXCR, applied by TCRdb to the 5' RACE reads, yields one record per CDR3 protein. The sample has just over 1 million distinct CDR3 sequences, around 43% seen once. The sequencing input was blood. All receptors come from a woman in her sixties or seventies in good health.

This clonotype was observed a handful of times. The DNA of the CDR3 is TGCAGTGCTAGTACTTGGCCGGATGGCTACACCTTC. Protein product: CSASTWPDGYTF. The gene calls are TRBV20-1 and TRBJ1-2, with D unclear. This CDR3 spans 12 amino acids. Germline CDR1 DFQATT, CDR2 SNEGSKA (reference sequence). The V and J ends lost 3 bases and 6 bases respectively, with 11 bases between them.

The gene calls are TRBV9 and TRBJ2-3, with 9 bases identical to TRBD2. Germline lookup yields CDR1 SGDLS and CDR2 YYNGEE. The ends lost 3 bases at V and 2 bases at J; junction bases unmatched: 4. The CDR3 spans 15 residues. This chain's CDR3 is CASSAGLAITDTQYF. The CDR3 DNA reads as TGTGCCAGCAGCGCCGGACTAGCGATCACAGATACGCAGTATTTT.

This clonotype has only a few counts. The chain links TRBV13 to TRBJ2-7; TRBD2 matches 9 bases. CDR1 and CDR2 (germline): PRHDT, FYEKMQ (reference sequence). V lost 1 base to trimming and J lost 2 bases; unmatched junction nucleotides: 3. This CDR3 comprises 15 residues. Here the CDR3 DNA reads TGTGCCAGCAGCTTAGTAGTAGCGGGGGCCTACGAGCAGTACTTC. This encodes CASSLVVAGAYEQYF.

The genes are TRBV28 and TRBJ1-5; TRBD1 might be the D (5 bases). CDR1 is MDHEN and CDR2 is SYDVKM in the germline V gene. The CDR3 spans 16 residues. Between the trimmed V and J ends, which lost 5 bases and 0 bases, there was a span of 14 bases. The CDR3 here is CASSLAGTHSNQPQHF. CDR3 nucleotide sequence: TGTGCCAGCAGTCTTGCCGGGACCCATAGCAATCAGCCCCAGCATTTT.

The V gene is TRBV6-5, the J gene TRBJ2-1; 7 nucleotides align to TRBD2. CDR3 size: 13 residues. Trimming at V came to 10 bases and at J to 8 bases, leaving 11 bases not matched to a gene. CDR1 and CDR2 (germline): MNHEY, SVGAGI. CDR3 residues: CANRGTTADEQFF. Written as DNA, the CDR3 is TGTGCCAACAGAGGGACTACGGCCGATGAGCAGTTCTTC.

V and J are TRBV5-6 and TRBJ1-1; D ambiguous. V was cut by 4 bases and J by 6 bases, with 13 bases left in between. CDR1 and CDR2 from the germline V gene are SGHDT and YYEEEE. The CDR3 sequence is 13 residues long. The CDR3 region has the DNA TGTGCCAGCAGCATAGACATCATCCCTGAAGCTTTCTTT. This gives the protein CASSIDIIPEAFF.

This clonotype came up many times. The V gene is TRBV28, the J gene TRBJ2-7, with 7 positions matching TRBD1. CDR3 length equals 14 residues. CDR1 is MDHEN, CDR2 SYDVKM, per germline. After removal of 5 bases from V and 0 bases from J, the junction contained 4 bases not matched to a gene. The CDR3 spells CASSTTGSSYEQYF. The DNA of the CDR3 is TGTGCCAGCAGTACGACAGGGAGCTCCTACGAGCAGTACTTC.

The chain is built from TRBV7-2 and TRBJ2-5; D is undetermined. CDR1 and CDR2 (germline): SGHTA, FQGNSA. The CDR3 consists of 14 residues. Trimming removed 2 bases from V and 1 base from J, with 8 bases in between. The CDR3 sequence is CASSLRQRQETQYF. CDR3 in DNA: TGTGCCAGCAGCTTACGCCAGCGCCAAGAGACCCAGTACTTC.

This chain links TRBV30 with TRBJ1-2; a possible D gene is TRBD1 (6 bases). This CDR3 spans 13 amino acids. Germline CDR1 is GTSNPN and CDR2 is SVGIG (reference sequence). V lost 0 bases and J 8 bases, leaving 13 bases between the germline ends. As DNA, the CDR3 is TGTGCCTGGAGTGTTGGTGGGGGCGGCGGCTACACCTTC. It encodes CAWSVGGGGGYTF.

The gene calls are TRBV28 and TRBJ2-1, with D perhaps TRBD2 (7 bases). Trimming stripped 6 bases from V and 4 bases from J, with 19 bases between. The germline V gene encodes CDR1 MDHEN and CDR2 SYDVKM. The CDR3 is 16 residues long. This CDR3 is CASSSSGGEIYNEQFF. The DNA for the CDR3 is TGTGCCAGCAGCTCCTCGGGGGGCGAGATATACAATGAGCAGTTCTTC.

The V call is TRBV20-1, the J call TRBJ1-4; D is perhaps TRBD1 (6 bases). From germline, CDR1 is DFQATT and CDR2 SNEGSKA (reference sequence). The CDR3 is 15 residues long. V dropped 5 bases and J dropped 5 bases, with 18 bases sitting between them. CDR3 sequence: CSAEHLQGENEKLFF. The CDR3 bases are TGCAGTGCTGAACACTTACAGGGTGAAAATGAAAAACTGTTTTTT.

A few counts support this clonotype. The chain joins TRBV3-1 to TRBJ2-1, with TRBD2 matching 8 bases. CDR3 size: 18 residues. J lost 8 bases, V lost 0 bases, and 15 bases had no gene match. Per the germline V gene, CDR1 is LGHDT and CDR2 is YNNKEL (reference sequence). The CDR3: CASSQDGGAGEVIDEQFF. CDR3 in DNA: TGTGCCAGCAGCCAAGATGGCGGAGCGGGAGAGGTGATAGATGAGCAGTTCTTC.

The rearrangement uses TRBV27 and TRBJ1-2, with 10 bases fitting TRBD1. V lost 7 bases and J lost 2; bases outside the gene matches: 7. This CDR3 region has 15 residues. CDR1 and CDR2 from the germline V gene are MNHEY and SMNVEV (reference sequence). For the CDR3, the DNA is TGTGCCAGCAAACTCGGGACAGGGGAAAACTATGGCTACACCTTC. Translation gives CASKLGTGENYGYTF.

The rearrangement uses TRBV7-3 and TRBJ2-7; D is ambiguous. CDR1 is SGHTA, CDR2 FQGTGA, per germline. V was shortened by 1 base and J by 6 bases, with 10 bases between the two germline ends. This CDR3 has 13 amino acids. The CDR3 region is CASSLIENSEQYF. The CDR3 nucleotides read TGTGCCAGCAGCTTAATCGAAAATTCCGAGCAGTACTTC. Supplemented by reference TRBV7-3 and TRBJ2-7, the full variable domain reads GAGVSQTPSNKVTEKGKYVELRCDPISGHTALYWYRQSLGQGPEFLIYFQGTGAADDSGLPNDRFFAVRPEGSVSTLKIQRTERGDSAVYLCASSLIENSEQYFGPGTRLTVT.

This rearrangement joins TRBV5-1 to TRBJ2-5; TRBD2 matches 8 bases. This CDR3 contains 14 residues. Unmatched junction bases numbered 3, after V lost 0 bases and J lost 5 bases. Germline V gene sequence: CDR1 SGHRS, CDR2 YFSETQ. The CDR3 region is CASSLGLASETQYF. The CDR3 nucleotides read TGCGCCAGCAGCTTGGGACTAGCGTCGGAGACCCAGTACTTC. Combining the CDR3 with reference TRBV5-1 and TRBJ2-5 gives the whole variable domain KAGVTQTPRYLIKTRGQQVTLSCSPISGHRSVSWYQQTPGQGLQFLFEYFSETQRNKGNFPGRFSGRQFSNSRSEMNVSTLELGDSALYLCASSLGLASETQYFGPGTRLLVL.

The chain joins TRBV25-1 to TRBJ1-2, with D possibly matching TRBD1 (5 bases). Germline-derived CDR1 and CDR2 are MGHDK and SYGVNS. This CDR3 contains 13 residues. Between the trimmed V and J ends, which lost 6 bases and 5 bases, there was a span of 13 bases. DNA of the CDR3: TGTGCCAGCAGCCCCGGGACGAAATATGGCTACACCTTC. The encoded protein is CASSPGTKYGYTF.

The chain is built from TRBV20-1 and TRBJ2-2, with no clear D. V was pared by 5 bases and J by 3 bases, with 7 bases between. The CDR3 contains 12 residues. Looked up from germline, CDR1 is DFQATT and CDR2 is SNEGSKA (reference sequence). CDR3 amino acids: CSAGRDTGELFF. CDR3 coding DNA: TGCAGTGCTGGAAGAGACACCGGGGAGCTGTTTTTT.

This clonotype was seen a few times. The V call is TRBV29-1, the J call TRBJ2-1; D may be TRBD1 or TRBD2 (5 bases each). The CDR3 is 13 residues long. Trimming pared 6 bases from V and 6 bases from J, leaving 15 bases between. CDR1 is SQVTM, CDR2 ANQGSEA, per germline. CDR3 region: CSVARGPGNEQFF. CDR3 nucleotides: TGCAGCGTCGCGAGGGGTCCGGGCAATGAGCAGTTCTTC.

This chain joins TRBV5-8 and TRBJ2-1; possible D gene TRBD2, 6 bases. Trimming shortened V by 4 bases and J by 3 bases, and 17 bases separated the two germline ends. The CDR3 has 16 residues. CDR1 SGHTS and CDR2 YDEGEE come from the germline V gene. The CDR3 reads CASSRQGGTGYNEQFF. CDR3 DNA sequence: TGTGCCAGCAGCCGACAAGGAGGGACCGGCTACAATGAGCAGTTCTTC.

On this clonotype: Its ends do not fully match the called genes, so a read error is possible. The J gene is TRBJ2-3, the V gene TRBV28, with 9 bases identical to TRBD2. The CDR3 has 20 residues. Germline V gene data show CDR1 as MDHEN and CDR2 as SYDVKM. CDR3 in amino acids: CASKFIGSLAGPLTTDTQYF. The CDR3 nucleotides read TGCGCCAGCAAGTTTATAGGATCCCTAGCGGGGCCCCTTACCACAGATACGCAGTATTTT.

The chain links TRBV7-8 to TRBJ2-5; 8 nucleotides line up with TRBD1. The J call may be in error: the DNA end matches TRBJ2-7 better. CDR3 length equals 15 residues. Germline V gene sequence: CDR1 SGHVS, CDR2 FQNEAQ. The CDR3 region has the DNA TGTGCCAGCAGCTCAGGACAGGGAGGAGTGTACGAGCAGTACTTC. This encodes CASSSGQGGVYEQYF.

The chain links TRBV25-1 to TRBJ1-2; D is unresolved. V was cut by 6 bases and J by 7 bases, with 9 bases left in between. This CDR3 is built from 11 residues. Germline assignment: CDR1 MGHDK and CDR2 SYGVNS. CDR3 bases: TGTGCCAGCAGAGACACGGCTGGCTACACCTTC. As protein: CASRDTAGYTF.

This chain joins TRBV7-2 and TRBJ2-5; TRBD2 matches 10 bases. Unmatched junction bases numbered 12, after V lost 0 bases and J lost 11 bases. There are 16 residues in the CDR3. Germline CDR1 reads SGHTA; CDR2 reads FQGNSA. The CDR3 DNA reads TGTGCCAGCAGCTTAGCGGCGAGCGGGAGGGTGTATGAGCAGTACTTC. Translation: CASSLAASGRVYEQYF.

This clonotype showed up many times. V usage is TRBV29-1 and J usage is TRBJ1-2; D not resolved. With 2 bases removed from V and 2 bases from J, the gap between germline ends came to 6 bases. CDR1 and CDR2 from the germline V gene are SQVTM and ANQGSEA. The CDR3 runs to 12 residues. CDR3 residues: CSVESRNYGYTF. In nucleotides, the CDR3 is TGCAGCGTTGAATCCAGGAACTATGGCTACACCTTC.

This clonotype was observed a handful of times. J is TRBJ2-3 and V is TRBV12-3 or TRBV12-4; D remains unclear. The CDR3 has 14 residues. Trimming took 3 bases from V and 2 from J, leaving 9 bases between them. The CDR3 nucleotides read TGTGCCAGCAGTTTTCAGATCCTCACAGATACGCAGTATTTT. Translating it yields CASSFQILTDTQYF.

The chain has TRBV5-1 and TRBJ2-1; a possible D gene is TRBD2 (6 bases). The CDR3 runs to 16 residues. Germline CDR1 is SGHRS and CDR2 is YFSETQ. Trimming shortened V by 4 bases and J by 0 bases, and 14 bases separated the two germline ends. CDR3: CASSPRDSSSYNEQFF. CDR3 sequence (DNA): TGCGCCAGCAGCCCAAGGGACTCGAGCTCCTACAATGAGCAGTTCTTC.

The chain combines TRBV4-2 with TRBJ2-3, with D possibly TRBD1 on 5 matching bases. CDR3 size: 15 residues. From germline, CDR1 is LGHNA and CDR2 YNFKEQ. V gave up 1 base and J gave up 0 bases, with 8 bases separating them. The CDR3 nucleotides are TGTGCCAGCAGCCAAGTAGGGGCAAGCACAGATACGCAGTATTTT. Its translation: CASSQVGASTDTQYF.

Only one count was recorded for this clonotype. The rearrangement uses TRBV14 and TRBJ2-3; no definite D call. This CDR3 has 15 amino acids. Germline V gives CDR1 SGHDN, CDR2 FVKESK. V was shortened by 4 bases and J by 5 bases, with 16 bases between the two germline ends. The CDR3 sequence: CASSPLQFNIDTQYF. The CDR3 region has the DNA TGTGCCAGCAGCCCATTACAGTTCAACATAGATACGCAGTATTTT.

V usage is TRBV5-1 and J usage is TRBJ2-3; D is possibly TRBD1 or TRBD2 (5 bases each). This CDR3 has 15 residues. The V end was cut by 1 base, the J end by 2 bases, with 11 bases between. Germline V gives CDR1 SGHRS, CDR2 YFSETQ. The CDR3 here is CASSLRDGNTDTQYF. The CDR3 DNA reads TGCGCCAGCAGCTTGAGGGACGGAAACACAGATACGCAGTATTTT. Full variable domain (remainder filled in from reference TRBV5-1 and TRBJ2-3): KAGVTQTPRYLIKTRGQQVTLSCSPISGHRSVSWYQQTPGQGLQFLFEYFSETQRNKGNFPGRFSGRQFSNSRSEMNVSTLELGDSALYLCASSLRDGNTDTQYFGPGTRLTVL.